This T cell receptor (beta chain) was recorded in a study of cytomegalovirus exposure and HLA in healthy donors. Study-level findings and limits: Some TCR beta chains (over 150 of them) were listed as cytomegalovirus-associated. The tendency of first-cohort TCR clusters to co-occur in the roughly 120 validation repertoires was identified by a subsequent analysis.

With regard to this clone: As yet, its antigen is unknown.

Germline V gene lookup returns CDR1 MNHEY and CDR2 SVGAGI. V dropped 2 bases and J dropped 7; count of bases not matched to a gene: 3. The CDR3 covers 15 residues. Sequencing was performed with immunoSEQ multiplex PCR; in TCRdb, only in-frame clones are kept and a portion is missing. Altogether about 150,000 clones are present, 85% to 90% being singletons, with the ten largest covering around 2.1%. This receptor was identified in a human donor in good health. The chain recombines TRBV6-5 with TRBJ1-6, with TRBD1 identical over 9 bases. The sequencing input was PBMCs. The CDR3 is CASSYRGQGNSPLHF. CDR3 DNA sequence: TGTGCCAGCAGTTACCGAGGACAGGGGAATTCACCCCTCCACTTT.